The 8 T cell receptor beta chains given below trace back to one sample, sequenced in a study of blood T cell repertoires in COVID-19. Here immunoSEQ multiplex PCR was the method, and the copy in TCRdb shows in-frame clones only, minus some. The sample lists about 200,000 clones, about 88% seen once, with around 2.7% in the top ten. What was sequenced was peripheral blood. The receptors originated from a man aged 55 to 70 with acute or convalescent COVID-19.

The rearrangement links TRBV7-9 to TRBJ1-2; D gene ambiguous. CDR3 length equals 12 residues. CDR1 and CDR2 from the germline V gene are SEHNR and FQNEAQ (reference sequence). The V and J ends lost 7 bases and 4 bases respectively, with 10 bases between them. CDR3 sequence (DNA): TGTGCCAGCAACGGGTTCTCCTATGGCTACACCTTC. It codes for CASNGFSYGYTF. The full variable domain, in which reference TRBV7-9 and TRBJ1-2 provide the parts outside the CDR3, is DTGVSQNPRHKITKRGQNVTFRCDPISEHNRLYWYRQTLGQGPEFLTYFQNEAQLEKSRLLSDRFSAERPKGSFSTLEIQRTEQGDSAMYLCASNGFSYGYTFGSGTRLTVV.

This clone was seen many times. J is TRBJ1-2 and V is TRBV3-1 (or the pseudogene TRBV3-2); 7 bases line up with TRBD1. The germline gives CDR1 LGHDT, CDR2 YNNKEL (reference sequence). Trimming took 4 bases from V and 4 from J; bases not matched to a gene: 9. The CDR3 is 15 amino acids. This CDR3 reads CASSPQGMDFYGYTF. The CDR3 DNA reads as TGTGCCAGCAGCCCACAGGGGATGGATTTCTATGGCTACACCTTC.

This sequence joins TRBV7-8 and TRBJ1-5; D may be TRBD1 (6 bases). V was shortened by 1 base and J by 0 bases, with 7 bases between the two germline ends. CDR1 SGHVS and CDR2 FQNEAQ come from the germline V gene. The CDR3 covers 15 residues. CDR3 sequence reads: CASSLGTDSNQPQHF. As DNA, the CDR3 is TGTGCCAGCAGCTTAGGGACAGATAGCAATCAGCCCCAGCATTTT.

The rearrangement joins TRBV28 to TRBJ2-6, with D maybe TRBD1 (5 bases). Germline CDR1 and CDR2: MDHEN and SYDVKM. There are 15 residues in the CDR3. Trimming removed 10 bases from V and 0 bases from J, with 13 bases in between. In DNA form, the CDR3 reads TGTGCCACGAAAAGACAGAGCTCTGGGGCCAACGTCCTGACTTTC. Residues: CATKRQSSGANVLTF.

The V gene is TRBV12-3 or TRBV12-4, the J gene TRBJ2-7; D might be TRBD2 (6 bases). This CDR3 region has 11 residues. Deletions cut 6 bases from V and 11 bases from J, with 14 bases between. CDR3 loop: CASRGRGTKYF. For the CDR3, the DNA is TGTGCCAGCAGGGGACGCGGGACGAAGTACTTC.

The V call is TRBV18, the J call TRBJ1-1, with 8 bases identical to TRBD1. The J segment lost 5 bases and the V segment lost 3 bases, leaving 5 bases of the junction unmatched. CDR3 length: 14 residues. The germline gives CDR1 KGHSH, CDR2 LQKENI. The CDR3 loop reads CASSPDRVGTEAFF. Here the CDR3 DNA reads TGTGCCAGCTCACCGGACAGGGTGGGGACTGAAGCTTTCTTT.

This sequence joins TRBV19 and TRBJ2-1; 9 bases map to TRBD2. CDR1 is LNHDA, CDR2 SQIVND, per germline (reference sequence). J lost 9 bases, V lost 4 bases, and 7 bases had no gene match. The CDR3 sequence is 14 residues long. Here the CDR3 reads CASSSGGAVGEQFF. In DNA form, the CDR3 reads TGTGCCAGTAGTAGCGGGGGGGCGGTTGGTGAGCAGTTCTTC. The variable domain in full, with the rest retrieved from reference TRBV19 and TRBJ2-1, is DGGITQSPKYLFRKEGQNVTLSCEQNLNHDAMYWYRQDPGQGLRLIYYSQIVNDFQKGDIAEGYSVSREKKESFPLTVTSAQKNPTAFYLCASSSGGAVGEQFFGPGTRLTVL.

V gene TRBV6-1 combines with J gene TRBJ1-2, with a possible D match to TRBD1 (5 bases). Between the trimmed V and J ends, which lost 0 bases and 8 bases, there was a span of 16 bases. The CDR3 loop spans 15 amino acids. CDR1 is MNHNS, CDR2 SASEGT, per germline. CDR3 residues: CASSEALYRNGGYTF. CDR3 in DNA: TGTGCCAGCAGTGAAGCGCTTTACAGGAATGGGGGCTACACCTTC.